The 14 T cell receptor beta chains listed next were all sequenced from one sample in a study of T cells in localized non-small cell lung cancer (TCRdb year 2020). The method was the immunoSEQ multiplex PCR assay. Here the immuneACCESS table is served through TCRdb, limited to in-frame sequences with V and J called. Missing clones are a known gap in these copies; in checked studies unresolved V genes cover under half, and the rest lacks a known reason. Present in this sample are 30,000 to 35,000 clones, roughly 93% of which were seen just once. Less than 8% of the sample belongs to the ten largest clones. Sequencing used peripheral blood, obtained before any cancer treatment. The receptor source for this set is a female donor aged 60 or older with stage I lung adenocarcinoma.

In its sample, this clone was seen a few times. The chain recombines TRBV7-9 with TRBJ1-3, with D perhaps TRBD1 (5 bases). CDR1 and CDR2 (germline): SEHNR, FQNEAQ (reference sequence). The CDR3 has 16 amino acids. The V end was cut by 0 bases, the J end by 2 bases, with 11 bases between. This chain's CDR3 is CASSLAGGSAGNTIYF. CDR3 sequence (DNA): TGTGCCAGCAGCTTAGCGGGGGGAAGCGCTGGAAACACCATATATTTT.

The chain has TRBV5-6 and TRBJ2-7; D uncertain. CDR3 length: 14 residues. The V end lost 0 bases, the J end lost 2 bases, and 9 bases lay between the germline ends. The germline gives CDR1 SGHDT, CDR2 YYEEEE. The CDR3 coding sequence is TGTGCCAGCAGCTTGGGGGGTGGGACCTACGAGCAGTACTTC. Encoded protein: CASSLGGGTYEQYF.

This chain links TRBV18 with TRBJ2-2, with D tentatively TRBD2 (5 bases). Trimming pared 6 bases from V and 6 bases from J, leaving 8 bases between. The germline CDR1 and CDR2 sequences are KGHSH and LQKENI. The CDR3 consists of 12 residues. CDR3 coding DNA: TGTGCCAGCTCCGAGGGCCCCGGGGAGCTGTTTTTT. It yields the protein CASSEGPGELFF.

The rearrangement uses TRBV12-5 and TRBJ1-2; D is possibly TRBD1 (5 bases). Germline CDR1 and CDR2: LGHNT and FRNRAP. Trimming removed 6 bases from V and 4 bases from J, with 9 bases in between. This CDR3 has 12 residues. The CDR3 loop is CASGRDFYGYTF. Written as DNA, the CDR3 is TGTGCTAGTGGCCGGGACTTCTATGGCTACACCTTC.

The chain has TRBV6-5 and TRBJ1-3; D is undetermined. Germline V gene data show CDR1 as MNHEY and CDR2 as SVGAGI. The CDR3 has 15 residues. V lost 5 bases and J lost 2, with 13 bases in between. The CDR3 DNA sequence: TGTGCCAGCAGTATTAGTAGGCTGGCTGGAAACACCATATATTTT. Residues: CASSISRLAGNTIYF.

The chain joins TRBV19 to TRBJ1-5, with TRBD1 identical over 7 bases. Germline CDR1 LNHDA, CDR2 SQIVND (reference sequence). The trim removed 3 bases at V and 4 bases at J, leaving 6 bases unmatched. The CDR3 length is 15 residues. The CDR3 loop reads CASSMGEGANQPQHF. CDR3 bases: TGTGCCAGTAGTATGGGGGAGGGGGCAAATCAGCCCCAGCATTTT. The full variable domain, with the rest looked up from reference TRBV19 and TRBJ1-5, is DGGITQSPKYLFRKEGQNVTLSCEQNLNHDAMYWYRQDPGQGLRLIYYSQIVNDFQKGDIAEGYSVSREKKESFPLTVTSAQKNPTAFYLCASSMGEGANQPQHFGDGTRLSIL.

The chain employs TRBV4-3 and TRBJ2-1, with D perhaps matching TRBD2 (7 bases). Germline assignment: CDR1 LGHNA and CDR2 YSLEER. The CDR3 runs to 15 residues. The V gene lost 1 base and the J gene lost 4 bases, with 11 bases spanning the gap. CDR3 sequence (DNA): TGCGCCAGCAGCCAAGGGGGGGGCCGTTACAATGAGCAGTTCTTC. It translates to CASSQGGGRYNEQFF.

V usage is TRBV19 and J usage is TRBJ1-2, with D unclear. The germline V gene has CDR1 LNHDA and CDR2 SQIVND (reference sequence). V was shortened by 8 bases and J by 2 bases, with 9 bases between the two germline ends. The CDR3 covers 12 residues. The CDR3 reads CASAPGNYGYTF. The CDR3 bases are TGTGCCAGTGCCCCGGGGAACTATGGCTACACCTTC.

As concerns this clone: The CDR3 does not end in the conserved phenylalanine or tryptophan, so this is likely a read error. The DNA is left out, because the CDR3 cannot be placed on it with certainty; the CDR3 is given as TCRdb lists it. The CDR3 protein is CASSLRDRGLSWP. This chain joins TRBV5-8 and TRBJ2-7; the D call of TRBD1 is as the table states it, not checked on the DNA. Germline CDR1 SGHTS, CDR2 YDEGEE. The CDR3 totals 13 residues, both ends included.

The rearrangement uses TRBV4-3 and TRBJ2-1, with TRBD1 matching 7 bases. Germline CDR1 is LGHNA and CDR2 is YSLEER. The CDR3 has 15 residues. The V and J ends lost 0 bases and 4 bases, in that order; junction bases with no gene match: 3. The DNA of the CDR3 is TGCGCCAGCAGCCAAGAGGGACAGCCTTACAATGAGCAGTTCTTC. Amino acid sequence: CASSQEGQPYNEQFF.

The rearrangement uses TRBV6-5 and TRBJ1-1, with D tentatively TRBD1 (5 bases). V lost 6 bases, J lost 7 bases, and 12 bases lay in between. The germline V gene has CDR1 MNHEY and CDR2 SVGAGI. This CDR3 region has 12 residues. The CDR3 DNA sequence: TGTGCCAGCAGACCGAAGGGGTTTGAAGCTTTCTTT. This sequence encodes CASRPKGFEAFF.

This clone came up a few times. The V and J genes are TRBV7-9 and TRBJ2-4; D is unclear. Germline loops: CDR1 SEHNR, CDR2 FQNEAQ (reference sequence). Trimming left V 0 bases short and J 0 bases short, with 6 bases between. This CDR3 is built from 15 residues. CDR3 residues: CASSLATVAKNIQYF. For the CDR3, the DNA is TGTGCCAGCAGCTTAGCCACAGTAGCCAAAAACATTCAGTACTTC.

The chain links TRBV19 to TRBJ2-7; 9 nucleotides agree with TRBD1. The CDR3 has 15 amino acids. CDR1 is LNHDA and CDR2 is SQIVND in the germline V gene (reference sequence). V was pared by 5 bases and J by 3 bases, with 8 bases of the junction left unmatched. Here the CDR3 reads CASSPRDRDFYEQYF. The CDR3 DNA sequence: TGTGCCAGTAGTCCCCGGGACAGGGATTTCTACGAGCAGTACTTC.

This chain joins TRBV10-1 and TRBJ2-3, with unresolved D. CDR1 is WNHNN, CDR2 SYGVQD, per germline (reference sequence). Trimming left V 6 bases short and J 5 bases short, with 9 bases between. This CDR3 comprises 12 residues. The CDR3 coding sequence is TGCGCCAGCAGCCCGTCCGGAGATACGCAGTATTTT. It specifies CASSPSGDTQYF.